The next 10 T cell receptor beta chains were all read from a single sample in a study of T-cell memory formation after mild COVID-19 (dated by TCRdb to about 2021). Preparation of the library involved 5' RACE. Instrument on record: Illumina NovaSeq 6000. Through fastp at Q25 and MiXCR, TCRdb rebuilt clones from the public reads, retaining in-frame beta chains. Each record represents a unique CDR3 protein, reported with the most common genes and DNA among its rows. The sample contains some 450,000 distinct CDR3 sequences, roughly 20% of them found a single time. The leading ten clones occupy about 8.8% of the sample. Sequenced sample: PBMCs or a T cell subset sorted from them (not recorded which). These receptors originate from an adult woman who had mild COVID-19 (a few samples of this study predate the infection). The sample titles of this study are shuffled in the database, so cell type and time point are left out; the donor was told from shared clones.

The chain carries TRBV6-5 and TRBJ2-1, with D possibly TRBD1 on 5 matching bases. CDR3 length: 14 amino acids. V was cut by 2 bases and J by 10 bases, with 15 bases left in between. Germline V CDR1 and CDR2: MNHEY, SVGAGI. In DNA, the CDR3 is TGTGCCAGCAGTTACGGGAAGGCCCAGGGCGAGCAGTTCTTC. It specifies CASSYGKAQGEQFF.

The chain is built from TRBV30 and TRBJ1-1; D gene ambiguous. With 0 bases removed from V and 0 bases from J, the gap between germline ends came to 14 bases. Germline assignment: CDR1 GTSNPN and CDR2 SVGIG (reference sequence). The CDR3 extends over 16 amino acids. The CDR3 DNA follows: TGTGCCTGGAGTGTACTGTCAGGCACTATGAACACTGAAGCTTTCTTT. Its protein product is CAWSVLSGTMNTEAFF.

This clonotype was recorded many times. This chain uses TRBV9 with TRBJ2-3; 8 nucleotides match TRBD2. The junction had 1 base not matched to a gene; V was cut back by 4 bases and J by 0 bases. The CDR3 is 14 amino acids. Looked up from germline, CDR1 is SGDLS and CDR2 is YYNGEE. The CDR3 protein is CASSTSGSTDTQYF. The CDR3 DNA sequence: TGTGCCAGCAGCACTAGCGGAAGCACAGATACGCAGTATTTT.

The chain combines TRBV6-5 with TRBJ2-1; no definite D call. CDR3 size: 16 residues. Germline loops: CDR1 MNHEY, CDR2 SVGAGI. V dropped 6 bases and J dropped 0 bases, with 15 bases sitting between them. The CDR3 protein is CASSLPGRSSYNEQFF. Written as DNA, the CDR3 is TGTGCCAGCAGCCTACCGGGCCGGAGCTCCTACAATGAGCAGTTCTTC.

In its sample, this clonotype was seen many times. The J gene is TRBJ2-7, the V gene TRBV7-9, with 7 bases aligning to TRBD2. The length of the CDR3 is 13 residues. V was pared by 3 bases and J by 2 bases, with 1 base of the junction left unmatched. CDR1 SEHNR and CDR2 FQNEAQ come from the germline V gene (reference sequence). CDR3 DNA: TGTGCCAGCAGCTTCGGGACTACCTACGAGCAGTACTTC. Translation gives CASSFGTTYEQYF. The full variable domain, rest sourced from reference TRBV7-9 and TRBJ2-7, is DTGVSQNPRHKITKRGQNVTFRCDPISEHNRLYWYRQTLGQGPEFLTYFQNEAQLEKSRLLSDRFSAERPKGSFSTLEIQRTEQGDSAMYLCASSFGTTYEQYFGPGTRLTVT.

The chain combines TRBV7-8 with TRBJ1-3; maybe TRBD1 (5 bases). This CDR3 contains 15 residues. Per germline, CDR1 SGHVS and CDR2 FQNEAQ. V was pared by 5 bases and J by 2 bases, with 13 bases between. For the CDR3, the DNA is TGTGCCAGCAGCCGACCCCAGGGTGCTGGAAACACCATATATTTT. Its translation: CASSRPQGAGNTIYF.

CDR3 nucleotide sequence: TGTGCCAGCAGTGAATCGTGGTCGGGATACGAGCAGTACTTC. Its translation is CASSESWSGYEQYF. The rearrangement uses TRBV2 and TRBJ2-7; D is possibly TRBD2 (5 bases). CDR3 length equals 14 residues. The V gene lost 2 bases and the J gene lost 4 bases, with 12 bases spanning the gap. Germline V gives CDR1 SNHLY, CDR2 FYNNEI.

The chain combines TRBV14 with TRBJ1-1; 7 bases align to TRBD1. Germline V gene data show CDR1 as SGHDN and CDR2 as FVKESK. After removal of 2 bases from V and 5 bases from J, the junction contained 11 bases not matched to a gene. This CDR3 contains 16 residues. The CDR3 coding sequence is TGTGCCAGCAGCCAAATGGGACAGCCTAGGAGGACTGAAGCTTTCTTT. Encoded protein: CASSQMGQPRRTEAFF.

A few counts support this clonotype. The rearrangement links TRBV9 to TRBJ1-2; 8 bases are a match to TRBD1. This CDR3 is built from 16 residues. V lost 2 bases and J lost 4; bases outside the gene matches: 10. The germline V gene encodes CDR1 SGDLS and CDR2 YYNGEE. The DNA of the CDR3 is TGTGCCAGCAGCGTCTCCGGACAGGGCAAGAGCTATGGCTACACCTTC. It translates to CASSVSGQGKSYGYTF.

This clonotype was counted a few times. This rearrangement joins TRBV5-6 to TRBJ2-7; TRBD1 is a possible D gene (6 bases). The CDR3 consists of 15 residues. CDR1 is SGHDT, CDR2 YYEEEE, per germline. V was clipped by 4 bases and J by 0 bases, with 14 bases between them. DNA of the CDR3: TGTGCCAGCAGCCCTCGAGGGGGTCGCTCCTACGAGCAGTACTTC. It specifies CASSPRGGRSYEQYF.